The next 11 T cell receptor beta chains were all read from a single sample in a study of early T cells in non-severe SARS-CoV-2 infection. A single record per CDR3 protein comes from TCRdb applying MiXCR to the 5' RACE reads. This table has approximately 97,000 distinct CDR3 sequences, roughly 9.6% appearing once. The source was whole blood, collected at baseline. The receptors originated from an adult who was a healthcare worker with PCR-confirmed SARS-CoV-2 infection or an uninfected control (not recorded which).

On this clonotype itself: This sequence may be a read error, since a much larger clone differs from it by one base. The gene calls are TRBV13 and TRBJ2-3; TRBD2 aligns across 15 bases. The CDR3 sequence is 18 residues long. Germline V gives CDR1 PRHDT, CDR2 FYEKMQ (reference sequence). DNA of the CDR3: TGTGCCAGCATCTTAGGACTAGCGGGGGGGGCCGGAGGAGATACGCAGTATTTT. This encodes CASILGLAGGAGGDTQYF.

This clonotype was seen a handful of times. The rearrangement joins TRBV12-3 or TRBV12-4 to TRBJ2-5, with D unclear. This CDR3 has 12 amino acids. Trimming took 6 bases from V and 5 from J, leaving 10 bases between them. Here the CDR3 DNA reads TGTGCCAGCAGCCGACTTTTGGAGACCCAGTACTTC. This codes for CASSRLLETQYF.

This clonotype was seen repeatedly, ten times or more. The CDR3 region is CSAAPTGERTGGQFF. Here the CDR3 DNA reads TGCAGTGCGGCCCCTACAGGGGAAAGGACGGGAGGGCAGTTCTTC. The V call is TRBV20-1, the J call TRBJ2-1; D tentatively fits TRBD1 or TRBD2 (7 bases each). V was cut by 6 bases and J by 12 bases, with 27 bases left in between. The CDR3 is made up of 15 amino acids. The germline gives CDR1 DFQATT, CDR2 SNEGSKA (reference sequence).

This clonotype was picked up a small number of times. The genes are TRBV20-1 and TRBJ2-1; TRBD2 agrees at 9 bases. V gave up 5 bases and J gave up 6 bases; unmatched junction bases: 11. Germline values: CDR1 DFQATT, CDR2 SNEGSKA (reference sequence). The CDR3 extends over 15 amino acids. The CDR3 DNA is TGCAGTGCTCCAACTCGGCGGGAGGGCCTCAATGAGCAGTTCTTC. Translating it yields CSAPTRREGLNEQFF.

This clonotype was counted only a few times. The V gene is TRBV6-6, the J gene TRBJ1-2; D is perhaps TRBD1 (5 bases). Germline CDR1 is MNHNY and CDR2 is SVGAGI (reference sequence). The CDR3 spans 14 residues. V was clipped by 2 bases and J by 4 bases, with 11 bases between them. Written as DNA, the CDR3 is TGTGCCAGCAGTTACCAGGGCTTTTCCTATGGCTACACCTTC. Protein: CASSYQGFSYGYTF.

This clonotype was found a few times. The J gene is TRBJ1-2, the V gene TRBV29-1, with 7 positions matching TRBD1. With 0 bases clipped from V and 8 bases from J, the junction kept 9 bases outside the gene matches. Germline V gives CDR1 SQVTM, CDR2 ANQGSEA. The CDR3 has 14 amino acids. CDR3 amino acids: CSVEEIKGAEGYTF. The CDR3 nucleotides read TGCAGCGTTGAAGAAATTAAGGGGGCGGAAGGCTACACCTTC.

CDR3 nucleotide sequence: TGTGCCATCAGTGAGTCGGGGACAGGGCGGAACACCGGGGAGCTGTTTTTT. This codes for CAISESGTGRNTGELFF. The chain carries TRBV10-3 and TRBJ2-2; 9 nucleotides match TRBD1. V shed 0 bases, J shed 1 base, and the junction held 3 bases outside the gene matches. Germline CDR1 reads ENHRY; CDR2 reads SYGVKD. CDR3 length: 17 amino acids.

The chain joins TRBV16 to TRBJ1-2; D may be TRBD1 (6 bases). The CDR3 is made up of 16 amino acids. Per germline, CDR1 KGHSY and CDR2 FQNENV. The V end lost 0 bases, the J end lost 6 bases, and 17 bases lay between the germline ends. CDR3 region: CASSQSVQGTSHGYTF. CDR3 nucleotide sequence: TGTGCCAGCAGCCAATCAGTGCAGGGGACGTCTCATGGCTACACCTTC.

This clonotype was counted at least ten times. The V and J genes are TRBV20-1 and TRBJ2-7, with 8 bases fitting TRBD2. Germline trimming cut 5 bases from V and 2 bases from J; bases unmatched to any gene: 5. CDR1 is DFQATT, CDR2 SNEGSKA, per germline (reference sequence). The CDR3 runs 13 residues. The CDR3 coding sequence is TGCAGTGCTGCTGGTAGCGGGACCTACGAGCAGTACTTC. Translation: CSAAGSGTYEQYF.

DNA of the CDR3: TGTGCCAGCAGCCAAGATCAAGGCAGGGAGTACGAGCAGTACTTC. Residues: CASSQDQGREYEQYF. The chain joins TRBV4-2 to TRBJ2-7; D could derive from TRBD1 or TRBD2 (5 bases each). Germline V lookup: CDR1 LGHNA, CDR2 YNFKEQ. Trimming left V 0 bases short and J 4 bases short, with 13 bases between. The CDR3 length is 15 residues.

In this sample, this clonotype turned up many times. This chain uses TRBV6-5 with TRBJ2-2, with 8 bases fitting TRBD2. Germline V gene sequence: CDR1 MNHEY, CDR2 SVGAGI. The CDR3 totals 14 residues. V trimming: 4 bases; J trimming: 6 bases; junction bases outside the gene matches: 4. CDR3 bases: TGTGCCAGCAGTTTACCAGCGGGAGCCGGGGAGCTGTTTTTT. It codes for CASSLPAGAGELFF.